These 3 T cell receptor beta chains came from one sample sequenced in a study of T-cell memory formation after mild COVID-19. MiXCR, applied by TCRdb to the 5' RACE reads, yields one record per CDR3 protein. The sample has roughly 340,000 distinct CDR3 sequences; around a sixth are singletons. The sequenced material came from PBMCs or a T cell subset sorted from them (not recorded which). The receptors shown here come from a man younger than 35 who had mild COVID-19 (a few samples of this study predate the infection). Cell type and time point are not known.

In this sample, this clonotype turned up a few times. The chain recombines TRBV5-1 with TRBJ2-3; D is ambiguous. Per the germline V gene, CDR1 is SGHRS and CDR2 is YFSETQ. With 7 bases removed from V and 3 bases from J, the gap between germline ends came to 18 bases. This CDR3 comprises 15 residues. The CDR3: CASSLGSSGTDTQYF. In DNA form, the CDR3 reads TGCGCCAGCTCGCTGGGCAGCTCCGGTACAGATACGCAGTATTTT.

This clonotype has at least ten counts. CDR3 bases: TGCAGCGTTGACCCCGGGGCGAGGGAGACCCAGTACTTC. Its protein is CSVDPGARETQYF. The chain carries TRBV29-1 and TRBJ2-5; D is perhaps TRBD1 or TRBD2 (5 bases each). The CDR3 length is 13 residues. CDR1 and CDR2 from the germline V gene are SQVTM and ANQGSEA. V was trimmed by 3 bases and J by 5 bases, leaving 13 bases between them. Filled out from reference TRBV29-1 and TRBJ2-5, the complete variable domain reads SAVISQKPSRDICQRGTSLTIQCQVDSQVTMMFWYRQQPGQSLTLIATANQGSEATYESGFVIDKFPISRPNLTFSTLTVSNMSPEDSSIYLCSVDPGARETQYFGPGTRLLVL.

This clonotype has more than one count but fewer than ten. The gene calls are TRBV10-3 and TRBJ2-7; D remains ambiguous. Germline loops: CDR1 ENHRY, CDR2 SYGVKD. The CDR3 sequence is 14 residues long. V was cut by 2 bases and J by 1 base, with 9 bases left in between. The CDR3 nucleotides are TGTGCCATCAGTGAGAGGAACAATTCCTACGAGCAGTACGTC. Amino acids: CAISERNNSYEQYV.